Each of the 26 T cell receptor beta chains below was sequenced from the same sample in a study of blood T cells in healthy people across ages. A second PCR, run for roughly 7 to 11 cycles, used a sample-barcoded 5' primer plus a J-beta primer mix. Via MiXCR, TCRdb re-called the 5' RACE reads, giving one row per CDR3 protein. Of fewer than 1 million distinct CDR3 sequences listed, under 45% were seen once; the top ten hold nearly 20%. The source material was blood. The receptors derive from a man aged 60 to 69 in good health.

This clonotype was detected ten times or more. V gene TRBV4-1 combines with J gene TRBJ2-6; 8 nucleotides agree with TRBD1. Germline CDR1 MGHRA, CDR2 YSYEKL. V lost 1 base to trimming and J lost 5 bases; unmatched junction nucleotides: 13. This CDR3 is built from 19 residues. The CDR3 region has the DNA TGCGCCAGCAGCCAAGCATTCCGGGACAGGCAAGGGCGGGCCAACGTCCTGACTTTC. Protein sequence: CASSQAFRDRQGRANVLTF.

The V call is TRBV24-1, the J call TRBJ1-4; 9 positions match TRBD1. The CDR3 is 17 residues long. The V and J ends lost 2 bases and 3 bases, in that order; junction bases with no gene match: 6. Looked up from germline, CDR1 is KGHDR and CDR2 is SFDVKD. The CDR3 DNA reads TGTGCCACCAGTGATTACCCGGGACAGGGCCCTAATGAAAAACTGTTTTTT. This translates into CATSDYPGQGPNEKLFF.

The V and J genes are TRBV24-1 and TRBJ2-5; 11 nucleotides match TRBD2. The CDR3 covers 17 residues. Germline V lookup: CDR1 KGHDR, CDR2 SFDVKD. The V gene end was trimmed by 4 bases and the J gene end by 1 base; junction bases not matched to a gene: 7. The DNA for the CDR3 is TGTGCCACCAGTGAAGATAGCGGGGGGGCAACCCAAGAGACCCAGTACTTC. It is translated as CATSEDSGGATQETQYF.

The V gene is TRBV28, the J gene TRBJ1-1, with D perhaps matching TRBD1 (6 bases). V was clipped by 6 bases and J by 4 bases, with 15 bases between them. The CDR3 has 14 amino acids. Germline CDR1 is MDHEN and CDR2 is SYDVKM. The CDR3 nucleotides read TGTGCCAGCAGCCTCTGGACAGACGGCACTGAAGCTTTCTTT. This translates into CASSLWTDGTEAFF.

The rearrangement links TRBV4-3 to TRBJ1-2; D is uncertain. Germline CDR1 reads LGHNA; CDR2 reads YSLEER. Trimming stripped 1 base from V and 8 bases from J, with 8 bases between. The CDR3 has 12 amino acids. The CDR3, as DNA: TGCGCCAGCAGCCAAGGCGGAGCGGGCTACACCTTC. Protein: CASSQGGAGYTF.

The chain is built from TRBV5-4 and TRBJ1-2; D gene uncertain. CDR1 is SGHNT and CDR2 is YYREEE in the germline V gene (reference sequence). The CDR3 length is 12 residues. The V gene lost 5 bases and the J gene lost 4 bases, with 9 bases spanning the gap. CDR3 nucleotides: TGTGCCAGCAGTTATGAGCGCTATGGCTACACCTTC. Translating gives CASSYERYGYTF.

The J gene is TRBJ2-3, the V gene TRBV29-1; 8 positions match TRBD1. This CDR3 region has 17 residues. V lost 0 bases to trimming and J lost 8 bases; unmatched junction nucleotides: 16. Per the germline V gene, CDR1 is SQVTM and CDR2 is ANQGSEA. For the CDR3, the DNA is TGCAGCGTTGAAGATCTATCGCCGGGACAGGTGGTGGTTACGCAGTATTTT. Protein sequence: CSVEDLSPGQVVVTQYF.

CDR3 DNA sequence: TGTGCCAGCAGCGCGCGGATACTAGATACGCAGTATTTT. Its protein product is CASSARILDTQYF. The chain recombines TRBV7-2 with TRBJ2-3; no definite D call. The CDR3 is made up of 13 amino acids. Trimming took off 5 bases at V and 5 bases at J, with 11 bases between the two ends. Per the germline V gene, CDR1 is SGHTA and CDR2 is FQGNSA.

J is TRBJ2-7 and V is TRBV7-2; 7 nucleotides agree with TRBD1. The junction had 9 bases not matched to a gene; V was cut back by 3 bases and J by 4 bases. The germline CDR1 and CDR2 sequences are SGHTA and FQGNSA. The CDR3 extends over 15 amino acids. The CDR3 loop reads CASSLRDSEPYEQYF. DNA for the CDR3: TGTGCCAGCAGCTTGAGGGACAGCGAACCTTACGAGCAGTACTTC.

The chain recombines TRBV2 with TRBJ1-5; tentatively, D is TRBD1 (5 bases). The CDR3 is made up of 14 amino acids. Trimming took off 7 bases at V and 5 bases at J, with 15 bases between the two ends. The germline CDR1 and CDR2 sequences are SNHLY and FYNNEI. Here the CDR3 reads CASTEDPGYQPQHF. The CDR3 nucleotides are TGTGCCAGCACTGAGGACCCAGGGTATCAGCCCCAGCATTTT.

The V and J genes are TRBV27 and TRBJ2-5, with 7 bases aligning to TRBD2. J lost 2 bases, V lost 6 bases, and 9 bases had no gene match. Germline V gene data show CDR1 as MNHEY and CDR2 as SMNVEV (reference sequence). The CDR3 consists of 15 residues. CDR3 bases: TGTGCCAGCAGCCGAGCGGGACTACTGCAAGAGACCCAGTACTTC. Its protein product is CASSRAGLLQETQYF.

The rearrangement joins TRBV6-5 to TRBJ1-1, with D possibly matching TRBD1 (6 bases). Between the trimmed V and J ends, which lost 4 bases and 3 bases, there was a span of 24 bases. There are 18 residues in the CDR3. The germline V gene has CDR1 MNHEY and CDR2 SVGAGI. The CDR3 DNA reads TGTGCCAGCAGTTCATTTCGGGTAACAGGGCTGAAAGACACTGAAGCTTTCTTT. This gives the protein CASSSFRVTGLKDTEAFF.

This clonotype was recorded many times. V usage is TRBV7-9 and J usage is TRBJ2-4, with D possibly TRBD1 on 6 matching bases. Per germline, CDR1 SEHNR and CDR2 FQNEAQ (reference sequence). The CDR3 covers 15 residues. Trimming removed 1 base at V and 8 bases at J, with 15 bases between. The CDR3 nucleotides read TGTGCCAGCAGCTTAGGGGGCAGGGGCCTGGACATTCAGTACTTC. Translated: CASSLGGRGLDIQYF.

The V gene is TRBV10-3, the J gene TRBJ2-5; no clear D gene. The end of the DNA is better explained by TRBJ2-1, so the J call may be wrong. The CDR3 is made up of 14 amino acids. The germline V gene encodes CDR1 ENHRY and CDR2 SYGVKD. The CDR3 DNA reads TGTGCCATCAGCCACTCGGGTGGCCAAGAGACCCAGTTCTTC. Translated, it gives CAISHSGGQETQFF.

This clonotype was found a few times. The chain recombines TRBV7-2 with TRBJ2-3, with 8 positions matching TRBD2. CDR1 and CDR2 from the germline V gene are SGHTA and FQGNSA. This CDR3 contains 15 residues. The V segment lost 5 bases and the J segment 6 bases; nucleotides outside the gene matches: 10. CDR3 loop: CASSDTGGERDTQYF. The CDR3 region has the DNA TGTGCCAGCAGCGACACCGGGGGGGAAAGGGATACGCAGTATTTT.

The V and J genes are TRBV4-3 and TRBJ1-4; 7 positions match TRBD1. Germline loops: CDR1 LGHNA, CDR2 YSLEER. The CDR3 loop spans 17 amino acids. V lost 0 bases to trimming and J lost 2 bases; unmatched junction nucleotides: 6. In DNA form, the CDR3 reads TGCGCCAGCAGCCAAGAGCCAGGGGGTTGGACTAATGAAAAACTGTTTTTT. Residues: CASSQEPGGWTNEKLFF.

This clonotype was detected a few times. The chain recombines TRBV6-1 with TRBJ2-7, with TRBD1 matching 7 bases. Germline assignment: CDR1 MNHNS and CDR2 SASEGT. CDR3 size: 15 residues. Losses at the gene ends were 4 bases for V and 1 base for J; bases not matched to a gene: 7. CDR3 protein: CASSVASTGSYEQYF. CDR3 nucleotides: TGTGCCAGCAGTGTTGCTTCGACAGGGTCCTACGAGCAGTACTTC.

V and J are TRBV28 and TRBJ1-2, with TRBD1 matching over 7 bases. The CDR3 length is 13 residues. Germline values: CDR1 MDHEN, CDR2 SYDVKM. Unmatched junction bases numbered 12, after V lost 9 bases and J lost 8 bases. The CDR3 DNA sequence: TGTGCCAGTCGGGACAGCTCACCAATGGGCTACACCTTC. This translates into CASRDSSPMGYTF.

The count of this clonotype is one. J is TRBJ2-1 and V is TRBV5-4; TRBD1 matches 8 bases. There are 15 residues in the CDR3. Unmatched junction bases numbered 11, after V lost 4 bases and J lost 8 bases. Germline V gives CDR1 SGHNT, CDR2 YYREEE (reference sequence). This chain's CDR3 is CASSPGQGGAYEQFF. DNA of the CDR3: TGTGCCAGCAGCCCCGGACAGGGAGGTGCATATGAGCAGTTCTTC.

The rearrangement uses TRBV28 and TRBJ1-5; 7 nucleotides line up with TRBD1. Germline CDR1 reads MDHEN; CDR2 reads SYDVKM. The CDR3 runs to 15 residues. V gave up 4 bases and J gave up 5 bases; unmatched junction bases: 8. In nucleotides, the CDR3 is TGTGCCAGCAGTTCTCCGACAGGGATTTATCAGCCCCAGCATTTT. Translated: CASSSPTGIYQPQHF.

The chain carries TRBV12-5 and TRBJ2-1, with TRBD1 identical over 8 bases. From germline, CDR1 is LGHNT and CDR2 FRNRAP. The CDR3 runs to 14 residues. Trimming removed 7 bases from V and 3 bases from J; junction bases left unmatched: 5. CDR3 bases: TGTGCTAGTGTCCCAGGGGGCGTCTACAATGAGCAGTTCTTC. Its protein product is CASVPGGVYNEQFF.

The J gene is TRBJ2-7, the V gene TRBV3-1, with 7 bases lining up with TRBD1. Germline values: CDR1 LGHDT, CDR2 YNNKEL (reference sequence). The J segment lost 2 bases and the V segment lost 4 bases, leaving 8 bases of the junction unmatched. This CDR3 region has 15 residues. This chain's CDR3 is CASSPQGQTTYEQYF. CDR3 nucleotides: TGTGCCAGCAGCCCCCAGGGACAGACCACCTACGAGCAGTACTTC.

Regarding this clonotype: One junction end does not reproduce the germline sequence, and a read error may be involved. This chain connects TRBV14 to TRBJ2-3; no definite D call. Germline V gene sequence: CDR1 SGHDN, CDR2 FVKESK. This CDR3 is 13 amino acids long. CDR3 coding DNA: TGTGCCAGCATCCAAGACGGGCCAGTCACGCAGTATTTT. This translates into CASIQDGPVTQYF. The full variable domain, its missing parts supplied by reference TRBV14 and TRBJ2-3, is EAGVTQFPSHSVIEKGQTVTLRCDPISGHDNLYWYRRVMGKEIKFLLHFVKESKQDESGMPNNRFLAERTGGTYSTLKVQPAELEDSGVYFCASIQDGPVTQYFGPGTRLTVL.

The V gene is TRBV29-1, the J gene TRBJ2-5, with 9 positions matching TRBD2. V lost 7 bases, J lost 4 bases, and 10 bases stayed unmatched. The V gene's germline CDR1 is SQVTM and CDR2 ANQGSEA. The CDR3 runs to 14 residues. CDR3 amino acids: CSAPHATSGETQYF. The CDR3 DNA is TGCAGCGCCCCCCATGCGACTAGCGGAGAGACCCAGTACTTC. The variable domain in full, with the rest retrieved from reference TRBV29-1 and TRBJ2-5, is SAVISQKPSRDICQRGTSLTIQCQVDSQVTMMFWYRQQPGQSLTLIATANQGSEATYESGFVIDKFPISRPNLTFSTLTVSNMSPEDSSIYLCSAPHATSGETQYFGPGTRLLVL.

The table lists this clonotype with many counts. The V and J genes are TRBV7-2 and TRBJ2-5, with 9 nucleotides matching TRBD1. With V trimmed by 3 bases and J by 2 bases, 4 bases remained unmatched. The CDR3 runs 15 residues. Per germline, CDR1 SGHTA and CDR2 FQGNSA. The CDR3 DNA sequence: TGTGCCAGCAGCTTCCAACAGGGGGCGCAAGAGACCCAGTACTTC. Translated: CASSFQQGAQETQYF.

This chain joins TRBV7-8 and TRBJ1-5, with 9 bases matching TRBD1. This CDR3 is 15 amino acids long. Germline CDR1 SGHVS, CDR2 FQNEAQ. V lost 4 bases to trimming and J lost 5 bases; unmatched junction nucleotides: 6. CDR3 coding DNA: TGTGCCAGCAGCTCGTCCGGGACAGGGTATCAGCCCCAGCATTTT. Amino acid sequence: CASSSSGTGYQPQHF.